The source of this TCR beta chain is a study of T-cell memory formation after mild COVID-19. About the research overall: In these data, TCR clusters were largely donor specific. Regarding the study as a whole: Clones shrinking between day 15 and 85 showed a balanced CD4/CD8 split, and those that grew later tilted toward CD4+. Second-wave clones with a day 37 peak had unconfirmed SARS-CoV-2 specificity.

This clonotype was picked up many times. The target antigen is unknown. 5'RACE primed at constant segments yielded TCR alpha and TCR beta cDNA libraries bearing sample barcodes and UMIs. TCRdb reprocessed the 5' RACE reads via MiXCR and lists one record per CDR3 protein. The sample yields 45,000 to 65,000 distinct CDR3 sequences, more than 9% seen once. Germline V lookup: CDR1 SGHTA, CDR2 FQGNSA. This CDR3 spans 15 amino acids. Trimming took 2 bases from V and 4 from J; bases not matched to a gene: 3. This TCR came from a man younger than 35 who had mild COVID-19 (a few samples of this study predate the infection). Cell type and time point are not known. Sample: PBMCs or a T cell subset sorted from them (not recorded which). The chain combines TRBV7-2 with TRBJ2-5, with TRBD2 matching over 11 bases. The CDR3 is CASSLWLAGGETQYF. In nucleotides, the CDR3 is TGTGCCAGCAGCTTATGGCTAGCGGGGGGAGAGACCCAGTACTTC. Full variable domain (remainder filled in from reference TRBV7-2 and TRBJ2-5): GAGVSQSPSNKVTEKGKDVELRCDPISGHTALYWYRQSLGQGLEFLIYFQGNSAPDKSGLPSDRFSAERTGGSVSTLTIQRTQQEDSAVYLCASSLWLAGGETQYFGPGTRLLVL.